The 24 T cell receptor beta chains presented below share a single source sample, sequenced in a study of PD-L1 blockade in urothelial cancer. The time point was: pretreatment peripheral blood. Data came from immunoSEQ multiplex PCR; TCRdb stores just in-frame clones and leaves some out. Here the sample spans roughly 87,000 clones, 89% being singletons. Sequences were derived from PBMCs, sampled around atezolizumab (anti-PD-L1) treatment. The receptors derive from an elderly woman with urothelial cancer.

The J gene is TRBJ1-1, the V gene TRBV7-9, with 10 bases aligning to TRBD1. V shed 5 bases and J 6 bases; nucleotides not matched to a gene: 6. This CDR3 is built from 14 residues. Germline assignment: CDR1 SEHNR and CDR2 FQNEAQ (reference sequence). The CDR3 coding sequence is TGTGCCAGCAGCCATAACGGACAGGGGGCTGAAGCTTTCTTT. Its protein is CASSHNGQGAEAFF.

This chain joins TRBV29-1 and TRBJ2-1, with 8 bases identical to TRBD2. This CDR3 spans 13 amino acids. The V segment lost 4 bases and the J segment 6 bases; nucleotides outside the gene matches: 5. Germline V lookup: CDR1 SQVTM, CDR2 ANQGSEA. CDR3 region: CSVVRLAGNEQFF. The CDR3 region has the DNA TGCAGCGTTGTTCGGCTAGCGGGCAATGAGCAGTTCTTC.

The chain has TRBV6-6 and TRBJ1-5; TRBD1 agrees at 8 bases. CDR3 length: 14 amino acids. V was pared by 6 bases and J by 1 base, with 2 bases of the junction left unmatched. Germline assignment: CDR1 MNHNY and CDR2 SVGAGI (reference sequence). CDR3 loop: CASRQGASNQPQHF. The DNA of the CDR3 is TGTGCCAGCAGGCAGGGGGCCAGCAATCAGCCCCAGCATTTT.

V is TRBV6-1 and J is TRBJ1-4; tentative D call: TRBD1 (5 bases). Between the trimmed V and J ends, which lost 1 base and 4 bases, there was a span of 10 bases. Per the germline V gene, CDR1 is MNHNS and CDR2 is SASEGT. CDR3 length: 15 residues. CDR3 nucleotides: TGTGCCAGCAGTGAAGTCGGGACTGTTAATGAAAAACTGTTTTTT. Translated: CASSEVGTVNEKLFF.

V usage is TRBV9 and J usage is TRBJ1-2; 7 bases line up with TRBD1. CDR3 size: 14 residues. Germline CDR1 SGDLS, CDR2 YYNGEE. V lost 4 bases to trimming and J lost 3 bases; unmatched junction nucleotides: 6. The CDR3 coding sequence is TGTGCCAGCAGCCCTCGGACAGGACACTATGGCTACACCTTC. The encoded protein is CASSPRTGHYGYTF.

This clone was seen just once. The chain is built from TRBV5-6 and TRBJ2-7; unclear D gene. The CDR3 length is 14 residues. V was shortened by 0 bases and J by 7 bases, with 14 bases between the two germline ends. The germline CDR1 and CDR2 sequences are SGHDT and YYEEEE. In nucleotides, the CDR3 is TGTGCCAGCAGCTTGGCAGGTTATTTTTCGGAGCAGTACTTC. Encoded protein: CASSLAGYFSEQYF.

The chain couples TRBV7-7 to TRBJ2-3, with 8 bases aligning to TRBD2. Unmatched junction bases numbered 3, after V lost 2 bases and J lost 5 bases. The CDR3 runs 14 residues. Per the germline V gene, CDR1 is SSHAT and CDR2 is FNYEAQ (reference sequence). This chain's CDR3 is CASSLLGRGDTQYF. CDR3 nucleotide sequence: TGTGCCAGCAGCTTACTCGGGAGGGGAGATACGCAGTATTTT. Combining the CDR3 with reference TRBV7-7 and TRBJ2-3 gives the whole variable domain GAGVSQSPRYKVTKRGQDVTLRCDPISSHATLYWYQQALGQGPEFLTYFNYEAQPDKSGLPSDRFSAERPEGSISTLTIQRTEQRDSAMYRCASSLLGRGDTQYFGPGTRLTVL.

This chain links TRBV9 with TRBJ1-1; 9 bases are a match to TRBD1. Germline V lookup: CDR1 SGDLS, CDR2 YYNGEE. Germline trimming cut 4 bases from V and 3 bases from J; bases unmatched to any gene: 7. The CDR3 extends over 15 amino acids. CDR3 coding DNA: TGTGCCAGCAGCCCGACGGGACAGGGTGACACTGAAGCTTTCTTT. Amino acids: CASSPTGQGDTEAFF.

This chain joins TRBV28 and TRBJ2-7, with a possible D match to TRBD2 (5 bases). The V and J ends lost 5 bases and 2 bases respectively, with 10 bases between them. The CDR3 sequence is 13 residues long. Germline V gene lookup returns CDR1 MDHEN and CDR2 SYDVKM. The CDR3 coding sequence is TGTGCCAGCAGTCATGGGAGTGCCTACGAGCAGTACTTC. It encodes CASSHGSAYEQYF.

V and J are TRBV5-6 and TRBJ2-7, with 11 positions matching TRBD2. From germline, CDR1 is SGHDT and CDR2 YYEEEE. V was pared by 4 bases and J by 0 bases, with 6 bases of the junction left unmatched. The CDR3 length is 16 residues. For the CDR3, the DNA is TGTGCCAGCAGCATGGGGACTAGCGGCCGCTCCTACGAGCAGTACTTC. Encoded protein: CASSMGTSGRSYEQYF.

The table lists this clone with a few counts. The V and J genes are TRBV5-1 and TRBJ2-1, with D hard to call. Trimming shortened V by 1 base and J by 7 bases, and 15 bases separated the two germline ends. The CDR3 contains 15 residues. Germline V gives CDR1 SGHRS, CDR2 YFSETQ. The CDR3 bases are TGCGCCAGCAGCTTGTGGCTCGGCGGCGCGAATGAGCAGTTCTTC. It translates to CASSLWLGGANEQFF.

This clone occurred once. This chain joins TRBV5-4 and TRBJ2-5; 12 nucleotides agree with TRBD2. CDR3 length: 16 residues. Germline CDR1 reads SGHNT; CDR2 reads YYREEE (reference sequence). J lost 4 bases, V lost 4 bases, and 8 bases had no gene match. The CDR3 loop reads CASSPSSGRAGETQYF. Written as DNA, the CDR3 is TGTGCCAGCAGCCCCTCTAGCGGGAGGGCCGGAGAGACCCAGTACTTC.

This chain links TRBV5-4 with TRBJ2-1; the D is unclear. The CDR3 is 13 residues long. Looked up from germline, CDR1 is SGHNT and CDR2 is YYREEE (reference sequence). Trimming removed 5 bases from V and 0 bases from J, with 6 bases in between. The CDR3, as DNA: TGTGCCAGCAGACCTAGCTCCTACAATGAGCAGTTCTTC. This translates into CASRPSSYNEQFF.

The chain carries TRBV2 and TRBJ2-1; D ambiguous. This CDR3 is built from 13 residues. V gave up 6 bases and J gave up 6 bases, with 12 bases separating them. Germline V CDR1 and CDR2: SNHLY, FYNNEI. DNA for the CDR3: TGTGCCAGCAGCTCCTGGCAGTTCAATGAGCAGTTCTTC. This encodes CASSSWQFNEQFF. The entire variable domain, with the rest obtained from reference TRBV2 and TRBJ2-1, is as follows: EPEVTQTPSHQVTQMGQEVILRCVPISNHLYFYWYRQILGQKVEFLVSFYNNEISEKSEIFDDQFSVERPDGSNFTLKIRSTKLEDSAMYFCASSSWQFNEQFFGPGTRLTVL.

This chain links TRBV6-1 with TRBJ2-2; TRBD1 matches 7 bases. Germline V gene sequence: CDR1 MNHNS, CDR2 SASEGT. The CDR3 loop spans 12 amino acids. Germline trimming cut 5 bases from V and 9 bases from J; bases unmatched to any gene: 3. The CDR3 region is CASSSDRRELFF. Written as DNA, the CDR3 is TGTGCCAGCAGTTCGGACAGGCGGGAGCTGTTTTTT.

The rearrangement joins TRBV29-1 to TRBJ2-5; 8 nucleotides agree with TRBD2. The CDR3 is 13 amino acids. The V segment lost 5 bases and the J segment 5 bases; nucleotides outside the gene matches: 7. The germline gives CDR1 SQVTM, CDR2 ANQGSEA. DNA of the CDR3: TGCAGCGTTCGGACTAGCAGAAGGGAGACCCAGTACTTC. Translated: CSVRTSRRETQYF.

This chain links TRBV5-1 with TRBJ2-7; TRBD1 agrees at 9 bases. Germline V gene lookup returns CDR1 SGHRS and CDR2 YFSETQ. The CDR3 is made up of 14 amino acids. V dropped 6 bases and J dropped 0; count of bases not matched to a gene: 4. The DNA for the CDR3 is TGCGCCAGCATCCCGACAGGGGGCTCCTACGAGCAGTACTTC. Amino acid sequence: CASIPTGGSYEQYF.

The CDR3 region has the DNA TGCGCCAGCAGATCTACAGGGCGAAGGTTGGGCGAGCAGTACTTC. Residues: CASRSTGRRLGEQYF. The chain has TRBV23-1 and TRBJ2-7, with a weak D call TRBD1 (6 bases). TRBV23-1 is labeled an ORF, and its function is uncertain. The CDR3 has 15 residues. V dropped 6 bases and J dropped 6 bases, with 21 bases sitting between them.

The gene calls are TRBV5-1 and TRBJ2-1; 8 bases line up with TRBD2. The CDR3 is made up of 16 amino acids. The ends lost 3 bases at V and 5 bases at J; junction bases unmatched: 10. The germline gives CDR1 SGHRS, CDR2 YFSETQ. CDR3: CASSSRPSGGNNEQFF. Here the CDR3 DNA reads TGCGCCAGCAGCTCTCGCCCCAGCGGGGGAAACAATGAGCAGTTCTTC.

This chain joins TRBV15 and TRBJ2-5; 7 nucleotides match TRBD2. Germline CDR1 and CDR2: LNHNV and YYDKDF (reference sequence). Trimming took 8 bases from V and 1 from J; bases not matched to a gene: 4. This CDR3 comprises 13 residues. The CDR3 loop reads CATRGGVQETQYF. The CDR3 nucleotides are TGTGCCACCCGTGGGGGGGTCCAAGAGACCCAGTACTTC.

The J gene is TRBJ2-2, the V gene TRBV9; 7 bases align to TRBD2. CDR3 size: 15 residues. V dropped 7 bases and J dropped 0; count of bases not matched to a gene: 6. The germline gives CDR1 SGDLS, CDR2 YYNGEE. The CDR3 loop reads CASGRLAANTGELFF. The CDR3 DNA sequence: TGTGCCAGCGGACGGCTAGCGGCGAACACCGGGGAGCTGTTTTTT. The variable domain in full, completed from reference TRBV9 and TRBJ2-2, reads DSGVTQTPKHLITATGQRVTLRCSPRSGDLSVYWYQQSLDQGLQFLIQYYNGEERAKGNILERFSAQQFPDLHSELNLSSLELGDSALYFCASGRLAANTGELFFGEGSRLTVL.

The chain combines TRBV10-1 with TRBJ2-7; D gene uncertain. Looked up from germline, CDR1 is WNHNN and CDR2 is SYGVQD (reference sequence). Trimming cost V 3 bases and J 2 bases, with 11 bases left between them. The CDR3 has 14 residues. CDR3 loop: CASSDNSLTYEQYF. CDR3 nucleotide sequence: TGCGCCAGCAGTGACAACAGCCTGACCTACGAGCAGTACTTC.

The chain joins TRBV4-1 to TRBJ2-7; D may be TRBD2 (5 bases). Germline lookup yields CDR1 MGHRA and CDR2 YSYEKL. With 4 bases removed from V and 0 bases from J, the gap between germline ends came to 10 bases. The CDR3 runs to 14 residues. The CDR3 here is CASSPQRYSYEQYF. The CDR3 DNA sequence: TGCGCCAGCAGCCCACAGCGGTACTCCTACGAGCAGTACTTC.

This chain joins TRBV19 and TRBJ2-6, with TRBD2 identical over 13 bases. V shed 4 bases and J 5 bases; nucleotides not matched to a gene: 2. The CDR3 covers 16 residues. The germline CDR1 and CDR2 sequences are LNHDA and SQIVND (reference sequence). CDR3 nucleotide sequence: TGTGCCAGTAGTAGACTAGCGGGAGGCCGGGCCAACGTCCTGACTTTC. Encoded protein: CASSRLAGGRANVLTF.